This TCR beta chain was profiled in a study of blood T cell repertoires in COVID-19 (dated by TCRdb to 2020 to 2022). Looking at the study overall: The collaborator samples originated in the United States, Italy and Spain and spanned the acute and convalescent phases of COVID-19. Where available, HLA class I and class II types were taken from metadata supplied by the sample provider and were not determined by assay-based typing. A freely available public database, intended as a resource for researchers studying the immune response to SARS-CoV-2, is where the repertoires were released. Subjects who had been exposed to COVID-19, were actively infected with it, or had recovered from it provided the deeply sampled blood TCRbeta repertoires that made up the dataset. The samples were drawn from the first 160 participants of the ongoing ImmuneRACE study and from over a thousand subjects provided by 6 global collaborators. The prospective study material was composed of cDNA or gDNA derived from T cells, B-cell-depleted T cells, or PBMCs. The sample metadata nearly always contained a de-identified subject ID, COVID-19 status, age in years and sex.

TCRbeta CDR3 regions were amplified from genomic DNA by means of the immunoSEQ Assay, a bias-controlled multiplex PCR. The source study handled its data this way. Nucleated cell counts per sample were estimated from amplification of reference gene primers within the assay. To quantify the absolute abundance of each unique TCRbeta CDR3 rearrangement, sequence reads were collapsed and filtered. For each sample, productive Simpson clonality was calculated as the square root of Simpson's diversity index over productive rearrangements. This is the immuneACCESS table as TCRdb keeps it, with only in-frame sequences that have V and J called. A part of the clones is gone; compared with another copy, unresolved V genes explain less than half, and the rest is unexplained. The V and J calls and clone size are taken from that table; D and trimming were inferred from the DNA. The sample table contains under 150,000 clones; only one count was recorded for roughly four fifths of them. The leading ten clones occupy about a tenth of the sample.

Each collaborating institution followed its own protocols to collect whole blood in K2EDTA tubes. For TCRbeta analysis, collaborators shipped samples as frozen whole blood, isolated PBMCs, or DNA extracted from either of those sample types. Findings and caveats that apply to the study as a whole: How much clinical and demographic metadata was included differed by source and by participant, and the metadata was provided uncurated.

For this clone: Its recognized antigen is unknown. Per-nucleotide qualities are absent, and no much larger clonotype sits a single base away.

Sequences SGHKS (CDR1) and YYEKEE (CDR2) are obtained from the germline V gene (reference sequence). The trim is 0 bases for V and 2 bases for J, with a gap of 11 bases between the germline ends. The CDR3 holds 16 amino acids from the cysteine to the phenylalanine. Kept here is only the CDR3 DNA, which spans 48 bases and is read in frame from base 1. Input material: peripheral blood. This TCR derives from a human donor in a cohort sampled during active COVID-19. Recombination connected TRBV5-5 to TRBJ2-2, and the D gene may be TRBD2, 5 bases matching. CDR3 protein: CASSLEIPGNTGELFF. The nucleotide sequence reads as follows: TGTGCCAGCAGCTTGGAGATACCGGGAAACACCGGGGAGCTGTTTTTT.